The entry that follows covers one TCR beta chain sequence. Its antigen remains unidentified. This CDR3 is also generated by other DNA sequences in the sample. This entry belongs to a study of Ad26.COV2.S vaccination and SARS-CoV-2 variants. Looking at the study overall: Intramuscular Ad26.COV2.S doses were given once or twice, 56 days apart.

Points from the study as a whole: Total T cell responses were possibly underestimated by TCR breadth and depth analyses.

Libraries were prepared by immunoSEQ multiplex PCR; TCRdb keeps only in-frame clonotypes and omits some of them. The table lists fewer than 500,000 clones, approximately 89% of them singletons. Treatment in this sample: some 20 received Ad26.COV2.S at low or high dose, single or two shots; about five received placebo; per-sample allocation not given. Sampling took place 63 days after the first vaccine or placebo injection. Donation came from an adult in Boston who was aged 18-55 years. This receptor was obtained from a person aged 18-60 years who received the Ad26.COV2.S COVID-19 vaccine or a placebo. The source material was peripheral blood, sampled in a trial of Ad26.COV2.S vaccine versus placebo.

The CDR3 nucleotides read TGTGCCAGCAGTTTAACAGGGGATCAGCCCCAGCATTTT. It is translated as CASSLTGDQPQHF. The rearrangement joins TRBV27 to TRBJ1-5, with 7 bases fitting TRBD1. This CDR3 comprises 13 residues. Trimming cost V 2 bases and J 5 bases; bases outside gene matches: 0. CDR1 is MNHEY and CDR2 is SMNVEV in the germline V gene (reference sequence).